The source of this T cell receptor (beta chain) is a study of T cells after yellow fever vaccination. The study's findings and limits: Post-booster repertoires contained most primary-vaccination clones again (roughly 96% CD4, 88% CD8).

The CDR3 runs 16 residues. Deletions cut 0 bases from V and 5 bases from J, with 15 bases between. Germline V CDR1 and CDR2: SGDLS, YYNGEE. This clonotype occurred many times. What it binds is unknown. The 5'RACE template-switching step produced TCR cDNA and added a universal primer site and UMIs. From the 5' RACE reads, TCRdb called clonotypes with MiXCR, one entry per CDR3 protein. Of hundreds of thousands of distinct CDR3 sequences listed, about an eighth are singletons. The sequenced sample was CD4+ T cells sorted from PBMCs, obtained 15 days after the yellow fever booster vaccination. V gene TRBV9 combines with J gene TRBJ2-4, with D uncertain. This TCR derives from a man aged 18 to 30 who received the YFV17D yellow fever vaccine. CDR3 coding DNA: TGTGCCAGCAGCGTAGGATCAGGAGTTACGCAAAACATTCAGTACTTC. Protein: CASSVGSGVTQNIQYF.